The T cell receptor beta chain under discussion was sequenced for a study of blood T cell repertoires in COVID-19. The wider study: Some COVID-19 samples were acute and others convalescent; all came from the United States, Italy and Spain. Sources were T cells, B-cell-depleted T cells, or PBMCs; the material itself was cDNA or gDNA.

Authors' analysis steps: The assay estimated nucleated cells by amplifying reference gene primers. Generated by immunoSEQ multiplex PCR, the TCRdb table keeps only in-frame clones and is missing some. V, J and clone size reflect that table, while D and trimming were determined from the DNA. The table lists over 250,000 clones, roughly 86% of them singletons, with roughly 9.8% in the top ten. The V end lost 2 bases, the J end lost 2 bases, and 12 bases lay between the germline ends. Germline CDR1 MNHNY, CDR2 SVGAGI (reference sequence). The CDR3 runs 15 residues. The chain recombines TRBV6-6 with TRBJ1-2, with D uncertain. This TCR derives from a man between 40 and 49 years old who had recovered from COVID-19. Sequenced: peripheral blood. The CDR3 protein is CASSYAETTNYGYTF. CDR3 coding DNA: TGTGCCAGCAGTTACGCGGAAACAACCAACTATGGCTACACCTTC.